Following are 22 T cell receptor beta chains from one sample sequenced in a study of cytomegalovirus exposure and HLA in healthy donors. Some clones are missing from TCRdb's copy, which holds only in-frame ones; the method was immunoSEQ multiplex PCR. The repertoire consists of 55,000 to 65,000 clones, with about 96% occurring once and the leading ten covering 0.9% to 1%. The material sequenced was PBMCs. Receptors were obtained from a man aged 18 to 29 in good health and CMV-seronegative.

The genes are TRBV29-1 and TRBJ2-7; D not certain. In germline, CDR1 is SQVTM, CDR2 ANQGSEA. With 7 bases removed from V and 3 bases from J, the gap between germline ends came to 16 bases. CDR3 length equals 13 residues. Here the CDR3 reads CSASPGDGYEQYF. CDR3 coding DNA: TGCAGCGCCTCGCCGGGTGACGGCTACGAGCAGTACTTC.

The CDR3 reads CASSFSTGEHYEQYF. In DNA form, the CDR3 reads TGTGCCAGCAGCTTCTCGACAGGGGAACACTACGAGCAGTACTTC. The chain links TRBV11-3 to TRBJ2-7; 8 bases map to TRBD1. The trim removed 3 bases at V and 3 bases at J, leaving 7 bases unmatched. Per the germline V gene, CDR1 is SGHNT and CDR2 is YENEEA. The CDR3 contains 15 residues.

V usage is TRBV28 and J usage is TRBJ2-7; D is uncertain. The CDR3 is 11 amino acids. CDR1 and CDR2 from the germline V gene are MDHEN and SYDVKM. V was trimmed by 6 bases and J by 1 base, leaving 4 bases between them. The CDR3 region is CASRTSYEQYF. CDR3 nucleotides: TGTGCCAGCAGGACATCCTACGAGCAGTACTTC.

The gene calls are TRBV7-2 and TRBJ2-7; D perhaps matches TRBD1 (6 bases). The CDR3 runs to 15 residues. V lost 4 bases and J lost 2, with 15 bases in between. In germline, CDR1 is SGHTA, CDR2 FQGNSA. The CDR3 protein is CASSSLTGSTYEQYF. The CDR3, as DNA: TGTGCCAGCAGCTCCCTGACAGGATCGACCTACGAGCAGTACTTC.

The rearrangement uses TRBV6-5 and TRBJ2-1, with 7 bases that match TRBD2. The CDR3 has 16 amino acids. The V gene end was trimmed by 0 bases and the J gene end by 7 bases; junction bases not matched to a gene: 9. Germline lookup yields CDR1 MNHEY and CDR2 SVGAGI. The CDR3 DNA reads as TGTGCCAGCAGTTACTCGGGCGGGAGTCTGTCGAATGAGCAGTTCTTC. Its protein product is CASSYSGGSLSNEQFF.

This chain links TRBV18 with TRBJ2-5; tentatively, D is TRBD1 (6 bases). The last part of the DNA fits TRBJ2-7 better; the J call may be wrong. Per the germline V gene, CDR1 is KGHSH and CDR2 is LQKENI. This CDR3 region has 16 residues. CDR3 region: CASSPGAGVGSYEQYF. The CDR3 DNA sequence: TGTGCCAGCTCTCCAGGGGCAGGGGTTGGGTCCTACGAGCAGTACTTC.

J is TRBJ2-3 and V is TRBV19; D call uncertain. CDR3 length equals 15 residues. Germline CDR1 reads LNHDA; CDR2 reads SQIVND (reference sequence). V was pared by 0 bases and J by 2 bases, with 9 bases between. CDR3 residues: CASSIDLFLTDTQYF. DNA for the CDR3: TGTGCCAGTAGTATAGATCTATTCCTCACAGATACGCAGTATTTT.

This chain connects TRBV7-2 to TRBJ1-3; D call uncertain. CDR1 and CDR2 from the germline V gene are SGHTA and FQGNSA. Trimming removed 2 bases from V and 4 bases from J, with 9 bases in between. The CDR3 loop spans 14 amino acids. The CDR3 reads CASSLTGSGNTIYF. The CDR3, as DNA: TGTGCCAGCAGCTTAACGGGGTCCGGAAACACCATATATTTT.

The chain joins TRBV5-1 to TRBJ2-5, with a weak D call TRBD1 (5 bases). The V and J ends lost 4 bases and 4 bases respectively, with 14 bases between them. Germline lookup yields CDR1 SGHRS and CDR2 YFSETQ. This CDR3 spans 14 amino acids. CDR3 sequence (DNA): TGCGCCAGCAGCCCAGGGCCGCCCCCAGAGACCCAGTACTTC. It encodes CASSPGPPPETQYF.

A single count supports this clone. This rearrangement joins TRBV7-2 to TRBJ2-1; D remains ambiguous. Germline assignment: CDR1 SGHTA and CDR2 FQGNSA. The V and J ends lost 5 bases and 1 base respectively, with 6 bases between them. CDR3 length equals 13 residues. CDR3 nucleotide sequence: TGTGCCAGCAGCCCCGGGTCCTACAATGAGCAGTTCTTC. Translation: CASSPGSYNEQFF.

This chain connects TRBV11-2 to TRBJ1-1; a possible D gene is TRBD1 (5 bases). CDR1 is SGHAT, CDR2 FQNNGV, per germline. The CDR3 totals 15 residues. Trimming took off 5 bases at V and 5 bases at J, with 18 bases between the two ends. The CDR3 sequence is CASSPGTLLGTEAFF. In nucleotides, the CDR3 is TGTGCCAGCAGCCCCGGGACTCTCTTGGGTACTGAAGCTTTCTTT.

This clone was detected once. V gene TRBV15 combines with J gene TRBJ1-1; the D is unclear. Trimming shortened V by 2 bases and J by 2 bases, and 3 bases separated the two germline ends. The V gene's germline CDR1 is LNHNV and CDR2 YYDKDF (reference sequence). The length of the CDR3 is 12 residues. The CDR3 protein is CATSRHNTEAFF. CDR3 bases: TGTGCCACCAGCAGACATAACACTGAAGCTTTCTTT.

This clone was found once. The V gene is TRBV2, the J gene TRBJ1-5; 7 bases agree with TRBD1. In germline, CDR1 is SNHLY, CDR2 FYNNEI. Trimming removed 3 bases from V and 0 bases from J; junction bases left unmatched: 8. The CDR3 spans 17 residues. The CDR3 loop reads CASSEDRRFYSNQPQHF. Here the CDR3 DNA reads TGTGCCAGCAGTGAGGACAGGAGATTCTATAGCAATCAGCCCCAGCATTTT.

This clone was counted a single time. This CDR3 is CASSEDRRGLISHYEQYF. In DNA form, the CDR3 reads TGTGCCAGCAGTGAAGATCGCAGGGGGCTTATTTCGCACTACGAGCAGTACTTC. The chain uses TRBV2 and TRBJ2-7; 8 positions agree with TRBD1. Germline CDR1 and CDR2: SNHLY and FYNNEI. Trimming removed 1 base from V and 3 bases from J; junction bases left unmatched: 14. CDR3 length: 18 residues.

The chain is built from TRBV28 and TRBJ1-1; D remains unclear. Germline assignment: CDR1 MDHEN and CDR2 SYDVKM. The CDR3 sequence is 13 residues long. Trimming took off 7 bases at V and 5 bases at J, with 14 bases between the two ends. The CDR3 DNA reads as TGTGCCAGCACCGGGGAACTGGGTACTGAAGCTTTCTTT. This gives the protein CASTGELGTEAFF.

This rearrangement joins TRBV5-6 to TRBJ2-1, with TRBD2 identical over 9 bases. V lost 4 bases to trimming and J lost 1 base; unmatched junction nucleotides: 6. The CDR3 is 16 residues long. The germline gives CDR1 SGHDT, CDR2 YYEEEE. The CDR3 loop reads CASSKGTSWSYNEQFF. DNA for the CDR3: TGTGCCAGCAGCAAAGGGACTAGCTGGTCCTACAATGAGCAGTTCTTC.

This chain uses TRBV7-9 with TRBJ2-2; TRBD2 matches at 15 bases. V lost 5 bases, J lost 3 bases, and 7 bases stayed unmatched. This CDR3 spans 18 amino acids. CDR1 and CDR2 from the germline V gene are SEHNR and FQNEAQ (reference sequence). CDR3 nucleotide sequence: TGTGCCAGCAGCCGCAAGGGACTAGCGGGAGGCCACACCGGGGAGCTGTTTTTT. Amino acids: CASSRKGLAGGHTGELFF.

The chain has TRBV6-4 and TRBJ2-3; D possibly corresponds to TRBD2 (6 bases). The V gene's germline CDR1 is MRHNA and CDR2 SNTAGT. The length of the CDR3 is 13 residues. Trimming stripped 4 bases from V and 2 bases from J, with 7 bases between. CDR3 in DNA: TGTGCCAGCAGTGCTAGCGACACAGATACGCAGTATTTT. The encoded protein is CASSASDTDTQYF.

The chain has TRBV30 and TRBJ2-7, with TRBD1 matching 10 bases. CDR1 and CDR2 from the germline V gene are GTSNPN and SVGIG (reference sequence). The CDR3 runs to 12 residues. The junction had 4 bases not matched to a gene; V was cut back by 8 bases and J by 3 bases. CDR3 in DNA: TGTGCCAGCCGGGACAGGGGCTACGAGCAGTACTTC. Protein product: CASRDRGYEQYF.

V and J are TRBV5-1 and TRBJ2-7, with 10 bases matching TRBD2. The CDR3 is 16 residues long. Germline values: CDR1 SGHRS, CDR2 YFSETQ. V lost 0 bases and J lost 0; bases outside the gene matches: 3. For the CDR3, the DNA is TGCGCCAGCAGCTTGGCTACTAGCGGGACCTCCTACGAGCAGTACTTC. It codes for CASSLATSGTSYEQYF.

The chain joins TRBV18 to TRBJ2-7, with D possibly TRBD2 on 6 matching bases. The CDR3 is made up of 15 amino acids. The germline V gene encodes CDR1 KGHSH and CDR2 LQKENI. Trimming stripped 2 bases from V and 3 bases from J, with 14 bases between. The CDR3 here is CASSPKSGSGYEQYF. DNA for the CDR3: TGTGCCAGCTCACCAAAATCGGGTAGCGGCTACGAGCAGTACTTC. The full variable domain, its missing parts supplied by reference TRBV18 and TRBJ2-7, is NAGVMQNPRHLVRRRGQEARLRCSPMKGHSHVYWYRQLPEEGLKFMVYLQKENIIDESGMPKERFSAEFPKEGPSILRIQQVVRGDSAAYFCASSPKSGSGYEQYFGPGTRLTVT.

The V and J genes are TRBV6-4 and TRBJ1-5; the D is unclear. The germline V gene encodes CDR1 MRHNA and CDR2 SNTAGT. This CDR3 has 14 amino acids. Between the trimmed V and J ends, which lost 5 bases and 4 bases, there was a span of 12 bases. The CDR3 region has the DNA TGTGCCAGCAGTCGGAAGAGGGTAAATCAGCCCCAGCATTTT. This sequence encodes CASSRKRVNQPQHF.